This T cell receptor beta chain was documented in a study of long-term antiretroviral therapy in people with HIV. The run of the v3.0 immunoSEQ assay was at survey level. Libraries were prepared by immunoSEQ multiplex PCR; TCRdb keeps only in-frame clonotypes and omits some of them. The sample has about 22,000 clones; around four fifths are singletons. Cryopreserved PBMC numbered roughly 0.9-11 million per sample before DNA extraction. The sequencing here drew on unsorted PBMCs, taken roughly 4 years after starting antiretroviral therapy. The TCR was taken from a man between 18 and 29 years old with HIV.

This chain's CDR3 is CAWTLQNNSPLHF. Written as DNA, the CDR3 is TGTGCCTGGACCCTCCAGAATAATTCACCCCTCCACTTT. V and J are TRBV30 and TRBJ1-6, with D hard to call. The CDR3 runs 13 residues. Trimming cost V 4 bases and J 5 bases, with 9 bases left between them. In germline, CDR1 is GTSNPN, CDR2 SVGIG (reference sequence).